One and the same sample provided the 25 T cell receptor beta chains below, sequenced in a study of monozygotic twins with inflammatory bowel disease. For each CDR3 protein, TCRdb gives one entry from its re-call of the 5' RACE reads, without DNA. The record lists some 400,000 distinct CDR3 sequences, of which the ten most abundant hold around 2.4%. Sequenced sample: blood. These receptors came from a human donor with ulcerative colitis or Crohn's disease, or a healthy co-twin of an affected twin (not recorded which).

The chain is built from TRBV18 and TRBJ2-2. From germline, CDR1 is KGHSH and CDR2 LQKENI. This CDR3 is built from 15 residues. The CDR3 sequence: CASSPMVPLTGELFF.

J is TRBJ2-7 and V is TRBV7-9; TCRdb reports TRBD1, a call that lacks DNA to check it against. Germline V gene data show CDR1 as SEHNR and CDR2 as FQNEAQ (reference sequence). This CDR3 has 16 amino acids. The CDR3 region is CASRFKTGENDYEQYF.

The chain employs TRBV7-2 and TRBJ2-2. This CDR3 spans 15 amino acids. From germline, CDR1 is SGHTA and CDR2 FQGNSA. The CDR3 protein is CASSLRGRPTGELFF.

The chain uses TRBV7-2 and TRBJ2-6; TCRdb reports TRBD1, a call that lacks DNA to check it against. Germline values: CDR1 SGHTA, CDR2 FQGNSA. CDR3 size: 16 residues. The CDR3 reads CASRWGGSSGANVLTF.

The chain links TRBV7-9 to TRBJ2-7; as DNA is missing, the TRBD1 call by TCRdb cannot be tested. Germline V gene lookup returns CDR1 SEHNR and CDR2 FQNEAQ (reference sequence). CDR3 size: 16 residues. CDR3 sequence reads: CASSLEPGTDPHEQYF.

The CDR3 sequence is CSADGPGGSTEAFF. The gene calls are TRBV20-1 and TRBJ1-1; TCRdb indicates TRBD1, and absent DNA this call remains unverified. Germline V CDR1 and CDR2: DFQATT, SNEGSKA (reference sequence). The CDR3 runs 14 residues.

The gene calls are TRBV9 and TRBJ2-7; the TCRdb D gene call, TRBD2, has no DNA to confirm it. Germline loops: CDR1 SGDLS, CDR2 YYNGEE. CDR3 length equals 15 residues. CDR3 sequence reads: CASSSARDYSYEQYF.

V is TRBV12-3 or TRBV12-4 and J is TRBJ1-1; checking the TCRdb D call of TRBD1 is not possible without DNA. The CDR3 is 14 amino acids. The CDR3 loop reads CSSSLDRLNTEAFF.

J is TRBJ2-2 and V is TRBV4-1. The CDR3 length is 17 residues. Looked up from germline, CDR1 is MGHRA and CDR2 is YSYEKL. The CDR3 here is CASSQAMSGLPTGELFF.

The V call is TRBV27, the J call TRBJ2-7. This CDR3 is built from 14 residues. Germline CDR1 reads MNHEY; CDR2 reads SMNVEV (reference sequence). This CDR3 is CASSLSAATYGQYF.

V usage is TRBV30 and J usage is TRBJ1-3; TCRdb proposes TRBD1, but this gene call is untestable without DNA. The V gene's germline CDR1 is GTSNPN and CDR2 SVGIG (reference sequence). The CDR3 has 15 amino acids. The chain's CDR3 is CAWSPQGASGNTIYF. Full variable domain (missing parts from reference TRBV30 and TRBJ1-3): SQTIHQWPATLVQPVGSPLSLECTVEGTSNPNLYWYRQAAGRGLQLLFYSVGIGQISSEVPQNLSASRPQDRQFILSSKKLLLSDSGFYLCAWSPQGASGNTIYFGEGSWLTVV.

The V gene is TRBV6-1, the J gene TRBJ1-2. From germline, CDR1 is MNHNS and CDR2 SASEGT. CDR3 length equals 15 residues. The CDR3: CASSLAQLANYGYTF.

The rearrangement joins TRBV5-3 to TRBJ1-5; the D call from TCRdb, TRBD1, cannot be confirmed without DNA. TRBV5-3 is noted as an ORF with a role that remains uncertain. This CDR3 is built from 16 residues. CDR3 residues: CARSTDGRDDNQPQHF.

The chain joins TRBV25-1 to TRBJ1-4; TCRdb names TRBD1, which stays unverified in the absence of DNA. From germline, CDR1 is MGHDK and CDR2 SYGVNS. The CDR3 loop spans 14 amino acids. CDR3 protein: CASSEPGGFEKLFF.

The chain recombines TRBV20-1 with TRBJ2-3; TCRdb indicates TRBD2, and absent DNA this call remains unverified. This CDR3 is built from 13 residues. Per germline, CDR1 DFQATT and CDR2 SNEGSKA (reference sequence). The CDR3 loop reads CSALSGNTDTQYF.

This rearrangement joins TRBV19 to TRBJ2-4; the TCRdb D gene call, TRBD2, has no DNA to confirm it. CDR1 LNHDA and CDR2 SQIVND come from the germline V gene (reference sequence). The CDR3 has 16 amino acids. CDR3 sequence: CASSIRAAAGGNIQYF.

The J gene is TRBJ2-4, the V gene TRBV5-1; with no DNA, the TCRdb D assignment of TRBD1 cannot be verified. Germline V gene lookup returns CDR1 SGHRS and CDR2 YFSETQ. The length of the CDR3 is 15 residues. This chain's CDR3 is CASSLTGVNKNIQYF.

This chain uses TRBV2 with TRBJ2-3; TCRdb returns TRBD2, unconfirmable since there is no DNA. CDR1 is SNHLY, CDR2 FYNNEI, per germline. There are 17 residues in the CDR3. This CDR3 reads CASSEGGAGGLTDTQYF.

This sequence joins TRBV19 and TRBJ2-7. From germline, CDR1 is LNHDA and CDR2 SQIVND (reference sequence). This CDR3 is built from 13 residues. The CDR3: CASSMGISYEQYF.

The chain employs TRBV6-1 and TRBJ1-5; TCRdb's D call of TRBD1 is untestable without DNA. This CDR3 is built from 15 residues. Germline CDR1 MNHNS, CDR2 SASEGT. CDR3 sequence reads: CASSPTGISNQPQHF.

The V call is TRBV4-3, the J call TRBJ1-2. From germline, CDR1 is LGHNA and CDR2 YSLEER. The CDR3 extends over 16 amino acids. Here the CDR3 reads CASSQGLNPTNYGYTF.

CDR3 sequence: CASSPTTQATSYNEQFF. The J gene is TRBJ2-1, the V gene TRBV4-2. Germline CDR1 reads LGHNA; CDR2 reads YNFKEQ. The CDR3 spans 17 residues.

The rearrangement uses TRBV19 and TRBJ1-2; TCRdb calls TRBD1, which cannot be checked without DNA. CDR1 LNHDA and CDR2 SQIVND come from the germline V gene (reference sequence). The CDR3 runs 14 residues. CDR3 amino acids: CASKEGTRGYGYTF.

The V and J genes are TRBV5-1 and TRBJ2-5; with no DNA, the TCRdb D assignment of TRBD2 cannot be verified. CDR1 is SGHRS and CDR2 is YFSETQ in the germline V gene. The CDR3 has 16 residues. The CDR3 loop reads CASSVAASGSGETQYF. Drawing the rest from reference TRBV5-1 and TRBJ2-5, the complete variable domain is KAGVTQTPRYLIKTRGQQVTLSCSPISGHRSVSWYQQTPGQGLQFLFEYFSETQRNKGNFPGRFSGRQFSNSRSEMNVSTLELGDSALYLCASSVAASGSGETQYFGPGTRLLVL.

V and J are TRBV12-3 or TRBV12-4 and TRBJ2-5; TCRdb names TRBD1, which stays unverified in the absence of DNA. CDR3 size: 11 residues. CDR3 region: CASSPSKTQYF.